This T cell receptor beta chain was found in a study of control samples from healthy donors and cancer patients. V was pared by 0 bases and J by 6 bases, with 7 bases of the junction left unmatched. In germline, CDR1 is LGHNA, CDR2 YNFKEQ. The CDR3 covers 15 residues. Only in-frame clones appear in the TCRdb table, and some are missing; sequencing was by immunoSEQ multiplex PCR. This table lists 150,000 to 200,000 clones. This chain joins TRBV4-2 and TRBJ1-2; 7 bases are shared with TRBD1. This TCR was sampled from a woman aged 25 to 39 in good health. The sequenced sample was blood. CDR3: CASSQDRWTGNGYTF. In DNA form, the CDR3 reads TGTGCCAGCAGCCAAGACAGGTGGACAGGAAATGGCTACACCTTC.